A single sample gave rise to the 9 T cell receptor beta chains below, sequenced in a study of cytomegalovirus exposure and HLA in healthy donors. The table came from immunoSEQ multiplex PCR; TCRdb's copy has only in-frame clones and leaves some out. The table has around 300,000 clones, approximately 86% seen once; the top ten hold around 1%. The material sequenced was PBMCs. These receptors originate from a woman between 18 and 30 years old in good health and CMV-seronegative.

In the case of this clone: The sample contains more than one DNA sequence encoding this CDR3. This rearrangement joins TRBV5-1 to TRBJ2-3; D remains unclear. The ends were cut back, 0 bases at V and 1 base at J, with 6 bases in the middle. The CDR3 runs to 14 residues. Germline V CDR1 and CDR2: SGHRS, YFSETQ. The DNA of the CDR3 is TGCGCCAGCAGCTTGGTCTCCGGCACAGATACGCAGTATTTT. Translation gives CASSLVSGTDTQYF.

The rearrangement joins TRBV27 to TRBJ2-7; TRBD2 matches at 12 bases. CDR1 and CDR2 from the germline V gene are MNHEY and SMNVEV (reference sequence). This CDR3 spans 18 amino acids. Trimming removed 5 bases from V and 2 bases from J; junction bases left unmatched: 13. Here the CDR3 DNA reads TGTGCCAGCAGTCTTGGACTAGCGGGACTTCATAGCCCCTACGAGCAGTACTTC. This codes for CASSLGLAGLHSPYEQYF.

This chain connects TRBV4-3 to TRBJ2-1; D possibly corresponds to TRBD1 (6 bases). V was clipped by 6 bases and J by 6 bases, with 18 bases between them. CDR1 LGHNA and CDR2 YSLEER come from the germline V gene. This CDR3 is built from 15 residues. Here the CDR3 reads CASSLSGDTGNEQFF. The CDR3 coding sequence is TGCGCCAGCAGTTTGTCAGGGGACACGGGCAATGAGCAGTTCTTC.

The chain couples TRBV6-1 to TRBJ1-2, with TRBD1 as a possible D gene (6 bases). The V gene's germline CDR1 is MNHNS and CDR2 SASEGT. V was shortened by 7 bases and J by 6 bases, with 18 bases between the two germline ends. The CDR3 has 14 amino acids. CDR3 protein: CASKPNRALDGYTF. The CDR3 DNA reads TGTGCCAGCAAACCAAACAGGGCTTTGGATGGCTACACCTTC.

For the CDR3, the DNA is TGTGCCAGCAGCCCCGCGGGACTAGCGGGAACCTACAATGAGCAGTTCTTC. Encoded protein: CASSPAGLAGTYNEQFF. The genes are TRBV7-9 and TRBJ2-1; 13 nucleotides line up with TRBD2. Per the germline V gene, CDR1 is SEHNR and CDR2 is FQNEAQ (reference sequence). Trimming removed 5 bases from V and 2 bases from J; junction bases left unmatched: 6. The CDR3 length is 17 residues.

CDR3 bases: TGCGCCAGCAGCCAAGATAAGGGGGGGTGGGACAATGAGCAGTTCTTC. This gives the protein CASSQDKGGWDNEQFF. The chain couples TRBV4-3 to TRBJ2-1; TRBD2 might be the D (7 bases). The CDR3 runs 16 residues. Germline lookup yields CDR1 LGHNA and CDR2 YSLEER. V shed 0 bases and J shed 5 bases, with 14 bases lying between them.

The chain joins TRBV7-6 to TRBJ2-7; 7 nucleotides line up with TRBD1. Germline values: CDR1 SGHVS, CDR2 FNYEAQ. There are 15 residues in the CDR3. The junction had 3 bases not matched to a gene; V was cut back by 1 base and J by 0 bases. The CDR3 sequence is CASSLEAGGSYEQYF. CDR3 DNA sequence: TGTGCCAGCAGCTTAGAGGCAGGGGGCTCCTACGAGCAGTACTTC.

This clone has only a few counts. The chain uses TRBV10-3 and TRBJ2-2; 9 positions match TRBD2. Germline CDR1 ENHRY, CDR2 SYGVKD. V dropped 10 bases and J dropped 7; count of bases not matched to a gene: 10. The CDR3 is 14 amino acids. CDR3 sequence: CATRAAGGHGELFF. CDR3 DNA: TGTGCCACCCGGGCAGCGGGAGGTCACGGGGAGCTGTTTTTT.

This chain joins TRBV6-1 and TRBJ1-2, with TRBD1 identical over 11 bases. The germline V gene has CDR1 MNHNS and CDR2 SASEGT. Trimming at V came to 4 bases and at J to 0 bases, leaving 7 bases not matched to a gene. CDR3 length: 17 residues. The CDR3, as DNA: TGTGCCAGCAGTGCTAGACGGGGACAGGGGGCTAACTATGGCTACACCTTC. Translating it yields CASSARRGQGANYGYTF.